Below are 9 T cell receptor delta chains sequenced from a single sample in a study of gamma-delta T cells after stem cell transplantation. TCRdb re-identified clones in the RT-PCR reads via CATT. The sample consists of about 1,700 delta-chain clones, around 4.5% of them appearing once. Specimen: gamma-delta T cells. These receptors came from a human donor. It is not recorded whose cells these are; they may come from a transplant donor.

On this clone itself: This DNA's translation differs at residue 8 from TCRdb's protein, which comes from a much larger clone; a read error is likely, and the protein shown is translated from the DNA. J is TRDJ1 and V is TRDV2; 8 nucleotides agree with TRDD3. Germline CDR1 GEAIGNYY, CDR2 EKD. J was trimmed by 0 bases and V by 1 base; bases with no gene match: 9. The CDR3 has 17 amino acids. CDR3 nucleotide sequence: TGTGCCTGTGACACACTGGGGGGTACTACATACACCGATAAACTCATCTTT. As protein: CACDTLGGTTYTDKLIF.

There are a few counts of this clone. The amino acid sequence in TCRdb belongs to a much larger clone and departs from this DNA's translation at residue 4, likely a sequencing read error; the sequence shown is translated from the DNA. The chain joins TRDV2 to TRDJ1, with 8 bases that match TRDD3. This CDR3 is 17 amino acids long. CDR1 and CDR2 (germline): GEAIGNYY, EKD. The CDR3 spells CACGTLGEKVYTDKLIF. The CDR3 bases are TGTGCCTGTGGCACCCTGGGGGAGAAGGTGTACACCGATAAACTCATCTTT.

This clone has more than one count but fewer than ten. A far larger clone differs by one base, so this is likely a read error. The chain recombines TRDV2 with TRDJ1; possibly TRDD3 for D (6 bases). This CDR3 comprises 20 residues. The germline gives CDR1 GEAIGNYY, CDR2 EKD. The CDR3 nucleotides are TGTGCCTGTGACACCGTGGGGGCCTCACCGGGGGGCTTGTACACCGATAAACTCACCTTT. This codes for CACDTVGASPGGLYTDKLTF.

This clone was seen more than once but under ten times. The protein recorded in TCRdb matches a much larger clone and deviates from this DNA's translation at residue 4, suggesting a read error; the protein here is obtained by translating the DNA. The chain couples TRDV2 to TRDJ1; 9 nucleotides align to TRDD3. The CDR3 spans 19 residues. CDR1 GEAIGNYY and CDR2 EKD come from the germline V gene. This CDR3 reads CACNTLLGDPTLLTDKLIF. The CDR3 bases are TGTGCCTGTAACACTCTACTGGGGGACCCGACCCTGCTCACCGATAAACTCATCTTT.

Notes on this clone: This is likely an artifact of a read error, given a far larger clone one base away. The same CDR3 can be traced to other DNA sequences in this sample. J is TRDJ1 and V is TRDV2, with 8 nucleotides matching TRDD3. From germline, CDR1 is GEAIGNYY and CDR2 EKD. The CDR3 covers 16 residues. The chain's CDR3 is CACDLLGAQYTDKLIF. CDR3 coding DNA: TGTGCCTGTGATTTACTGGGGGCTCAGTACACCGATAAGCTCATCTTT.

This clone is labeled as medium-sized. The rearrangement links TRDV2 to TRDJ3, with D possibly TRDD3 on 6 matching bases. Per the germline V gene, CDR1 is GEAIGNYY and CDR2 is EKD. The CDR3 extends over 20 amino acids. V was pared by 0 bases and J by 0 bases, with 17 bases between. Here the CDR3 DNA reads TGTGCCTGTGACACCGCGGTCGGGGGAGCTAGCTCCTGGGACACCCGACAGATGTTTTTC. This translates into CACDTAVGGASSWDTRQMFF.

This clone was counted between two and nine times. Given a far larger clone just one base away, this is likely a sequencing read error. The chain links TRDV2 to TRDJ3; 10 nucleotides line up with TRDD3. Germline assignment: CDR1 GEAIGNYY and CDR2 EKD. Losses at the gene ends were 0 bases for V and 2 bases for J; bases not matched to a gene: 9. The CDR3 loop spans 20 amino acids. In nucleotides, the CDR3 is TGTGCCTGTGACACCATGTCGGGGGATACGCGAGCCTGGGACACCCGACAGATGTTTTTC. The encoded protein is CACDTMSGDTRAWDTRQMFF.

This clone was recorded a few times. TCRdb records a much larger clone's protein for this DNA, with a difference at residue 5 that likely arises from a read error; the protein given is the translation of the DNA. The V gene is TRDV2, the J gene TRDJ1, with TRDD3 matching 10 bases. CDR1 is GEAIGNYY and CDR2 is EKD in the germline V gene. CDR3 size: 17 residues. The J segment lost 0 bases and the V segment lost 6 bases, leaving 12 bases of the junction unmatched. The DNA of the CDR3 is TGTGCCTGTCAACTCCTGGGGGATAGAAGGGACACCGATAAACTCATCTTT. Translating gives CACQLLGDRRDTDKLIF.

By sample share, this clone is medium-sized. A read error is likely here: a far larger clone is one base away. Other DNA sequences from this sample encode an identical CDR3 as well. V is TRDV1 and J is TRDJ1; 10 positions match TRDD3. There are 22 residues in the CDR3. Germline V gene data show CDR1 as TSWWSYY and CDR2 as QGS. CDR3 region: CALGESPISYYWGIRGTDKLIF. Here the CDR3 DNA reads TGCGCTCTTGGGGAAAGCCCCATATCTTATTACTGGGGGATCAGGGGCACCGATAAACTCATCTTT.